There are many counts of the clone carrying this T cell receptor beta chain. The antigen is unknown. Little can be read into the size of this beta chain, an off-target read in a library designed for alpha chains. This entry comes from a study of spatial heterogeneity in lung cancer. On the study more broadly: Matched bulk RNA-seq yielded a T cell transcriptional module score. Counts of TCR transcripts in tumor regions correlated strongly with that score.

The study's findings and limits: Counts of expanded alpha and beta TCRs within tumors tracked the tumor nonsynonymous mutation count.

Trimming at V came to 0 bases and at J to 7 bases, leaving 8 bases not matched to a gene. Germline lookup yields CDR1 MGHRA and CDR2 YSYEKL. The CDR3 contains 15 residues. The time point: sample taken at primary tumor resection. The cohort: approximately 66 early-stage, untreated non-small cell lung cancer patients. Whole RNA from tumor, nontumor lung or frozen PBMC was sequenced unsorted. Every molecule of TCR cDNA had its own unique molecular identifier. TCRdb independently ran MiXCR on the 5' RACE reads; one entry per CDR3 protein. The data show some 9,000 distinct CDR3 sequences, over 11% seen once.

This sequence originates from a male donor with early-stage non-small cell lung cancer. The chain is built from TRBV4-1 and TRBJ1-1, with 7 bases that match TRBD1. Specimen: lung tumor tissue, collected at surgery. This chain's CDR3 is CASSQDQGGLYEAFF. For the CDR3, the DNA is TGCGCCAGCAGCCAAGATCAGGGGGGGCTATATGAAGCTTTCTTT.